A selection of T cell receptor beta chains follows, all from one sample in a study of T cells in Graves' hyperthyroidism and ophthalmopathy. A single record per CDR3 protein comes from TCRdb applying MiXCR to the multiplex PCR reads. Of 500,000 to 700,000 distinct CDR3 sequences listed, 15% to 20% are singletons. The sequenced sample was blood. These receptors came from a woman between 18 and 29 years old with Graves' hyperthyroidism. Each CDR3 is given with its conserved first and last residue. Fields, in order: V gene, D gene, clone size, CDR3 length, J gene, CDR3 DNA, CDR3 protein. A D gene is named only where the DNA matches it firmly. Size values are once, few and many counts, or a class for expanded clones, and some rows have none.

>TRBV7-8|TRBD2|many|17|TRBJ2-3
TGTGCCAGCCAACTAGGACTAGCGGGGAGCTCCACAGATACGCAGTATTTT
CASQLGLAGSSTDTQYF
>TRBV19|.|.|13|TRBJ2-5
TGTGCCAGTAGTATAAGCGGCGGTGATCACCAGTACTTC
CASSISGGDHQYF
>TRBV7-9|TRBD2|.|16|TRBJ2-3
TGTGCCAGCAGCCCGAGCGGGGGCGCTTTTACAGATACGCAGTATTTT
CASSPSGGAFTDTQYF
>TRBV12-3/TRBV12-4|TRBD1|many|15|TRBJ2-1
TGTGCCAGCACCACCGGGGGGGACAGGGGGAATGAGCAGTTCTTC
CASTTGGDRGNEQFF
>TRBV11-3|TRBD2|many|20|TRBJ2-1
TGTGCCAGCAGCTTAGTCGGTGGTCTCGCGGGGGGGCAGAGGTACAATGAGCAGTTCTTC
CASSLVGGLAGGQRYNEQFF
>TRBV7-9|TRBD1|few|14|TRBJ2-7
TGTGCCAGCAGCTTAGTTTCAGGGGGCTACGAGCAGTACTTC
CASSLVSGGYEQYF
>TRBV15|.|.|13|TRBJ1-6
TGTGCCACCAGCAGAGGATCATATTCACCCCTCCACTTT
CATSRGSYSPLHF
>TRBV30|.|.|13|TRBJ2-1
TGTGCCTGGAGTTCCGGAGTAGAGGACGAGCAGTTCTTC
CAWSSGVEDEQFF
>TRBV27|TRBD2|many|17|TRBJ2-7
TGTGCCAGCAGTCTATCCGGGACTAGCGGGAGGGCCTACGAGCAGTACTTC
CASSLSGTSGRAYEQYF
>TRBV11-2|.|many|16|TRBJ1-6
TGTGCCAGCAGCTTAGCGCAGGGGTATTCAGGATCACCCCTCCACTTT
CASSLAQGYSGSPLHF
>TRBV5-1|.|many|15|TRBJ1-1
TGCGCCAGCGCTCGGGCGGAGGGCCGGGACACTGAAGCTTTCTTT
CASARAEGRDTEAFF
>TRBV11-2|.|many|12|TRBJ2-1
TGTGCCAGCAGCTTAGGGACAAAGGAGCAGTTCTTC
CASSLGTKEQFF
>TRBV6-1|.|.|15|TRBJ1-2
TGTGCCAGCAGCGATATACGGGGAGTAGACTATGGCTACACCTTC
CASSDIRGVDYGYTF
>TRBV29-1|TRBD1|few|13|TRBJ1-1
TGCAGCGCCGGACAGGGGGCGCGGACTGAAGCTTTCTTT
CSAGQGARTEAFF
>TRBV14|.|.|14|TRBJ1-1
TGTGCCAGCAGCCAAGATTTCCAGGGCACTGAAGCTTTCTTT
CASSQDFQGTEAFF
>TRBV6-1|.|few|15|TRBJ1-4
TGTGCCAGCGTCCCGGACAACCTAGCTAATGAAAAACTGTTTTTT
CASVPDNLANEKLFF
>TRBV14|.|.|14|TRBJ1-2
TGTGCCAGCAGCCAATCATGGGGAGGGGATGGCTACACCTTC
CASSQSWGGDGYTF
>TRBV6-2/TRBV6-3|TRBD2|few|14|TRBJ2-3
TGTGCCAGCTGTAGTGCGGGAGACACAGATACGCAGTATTTT
CASCSAGDTDTQYF
>TRBV20-1|TRBD1|.|14|TRBJ1-6
TGCAGTGCTAGAGAAACAGGGGTACGTTCACCCCTCCACTTT
CSARETGVRSPLHF
>TRBV6-1|TRBD1|.|16|TRBJ2-6
TGTGCCAGCAGCCAGACAGGGGGCCGTGGGGCCAACGTCCTGACTTTC
CASSQTGGRGANVLTF
>TRBV28|TRBD2|many|19|TRBJ2-1
TGTGCCAGCAAATCTAGGATCCTAAAAAGCGGGACTGCACCCGATGAGCAGTTCTTC
CASKSRILKSGTAPDEQFF
>TRBV5-4|TRBD1|few|15|TRBJ1-1
TGTGCCAGCAGCTTGGCAGGCAGGGGGCGGACTGAAGCTTTCTTT
CASSLAGRGRTEAFF
>TRBV20-1|.|few|14|TRBJ2-5
TGCAGTGCCCAAGACACTATCTCCGAAGAGACCCAGTACTTC
CSAQDTISEETQYF
>TRBV29-1|TRBD1|.|12|TRBJ1-1
TGCAGCGTGAGACAGGGGAGGACTGAAGCTTTCTTT
CSVRQGRTEAFF
>TRBV5-4|.|.|13|TRBJ2-5
TGTGCCAGCAGCTGGGGCCCCCAAGAGACCCAGTACTTC
CASSWGPQETQYF
>TRBV29-1|.|few|15|TRBJ1-5
TGCAGCGTTGTCTTATTCCCAGCAACCAATCAGCCCCAGCATTTT
CSVVLFPATNQPQHF
>TRBV20-1|TRBD1|.|13|TRBJ1-6
TGCAGTGCTTGGGACAGGTCGGGTCCACCCCTCCACTTT
CSAWDRSGPPLHF
>TRBV6-1|TRBD2|many|15|TRBJ2-1
TGTGCCAGCAGACGGGGACTAGCCGAATACAATGAGCAGTTCTTC
CASRRGLAEYNEQFF
>TRBV12-3/TRBV12-4|.|many|16|TRBJ2-3
TGTGCCAGCAGCAGACCCCTAGGACAAGCCACAGATACGCAGTATTTT
CASSRPLGQATDTQYF
>TRBV6-1|TRBD1|.|13|TRBJ1-2
TGTGCCAGCAGCCGCACCAGGGGGGAAGGCTACACCTTC
CASSRTRGEGYTF
>TRBV4-3|.|.|17|TRBJ2-1
TGCGCCAGCAGCCAAGACGGTGACGGGGGAAGGCTCAATGAGCAGTTCTTC
CASSQDGDGGRLNEQFF
>TRBV9|.|.|14|TRBJ2-7
TGTGCCAGCAGCTCCACCGGTTGGGCGGACGAGCAGTACTTC
CASSSTGWADEQYF
>TRBV20-1|TRBD2|.|14|TRBJ2-3
TGCAGTCCCACAACTAGCGGGAGAACAGATACGCAGTATTTT
CSPTTSGRTDTQYF
>TRBV28|.|many|13|TRBJ2-2
TGTGCCAGTAGGCTAGCGATAACCGGGGAGCTGTTTTTT
CASRLAITGELFF
>TRBV20-1|.|many|15|TRBJ1-1
TGCAGTGCTAGAGGTACAACAGGGAGGGGAACTGAAGCTTTCTTT
CSARGTTGRGTEAFF
>TRBV7-2|TRBD2|.|18|TRBJ2-7
TGTGCCAGCAGCCCTATAAGTGGGGGAGGGTTCCACTCCTACGAGCAGTACTTC
CASSPISGGGFHSYEQYF
>TRBV12-3/TRBV12-4|TRBD2|.|15|TRBJ2-1
TGTGCCAGCAGTTCCCAAGGGGCGGGGGGGAGTCAGCGGTTCTTC
CASSSQGAGGSQRFF
>TRBV27|TRBD1|many|17|TRBJ2-3
TGTGCCAGCAGTTTATCGATAGGGGACAGGGGGCCAGATACGCAGTATTTT
CASSLSIGDRGPDTQYF
>TRBV5-8|TRBD1|few|15|TRBJ1-1
TGTGCCAGCAGCTTGGCTCTGACAGGGTGGACTGAAGCTTTCTTT
CASSLALTGWTEAFF
>TRBV9|.|.|17|TRBJ1-1
TGTGCCAGCAGCGTAGTCCCCTCTGGGGGCGCGTTTACTGAAGCTTTCTTT
CASSVVPSGGAFTEAFF
>TRBV3-1|.|few|14|TRBJ1-6
TGTGCCAGCAGCCAAGCCGTTAGCAATTCACCCCTCCACTTT
CASSQAVSNSPLHF
>TRBV3-1|TRBD1|many|16|TRBJ2-7
TGTGCCAGCAGCCCACCCGGCGGGACAGGGATCTACGAGCAGTACTTC
CASSPPGGTGIYEQYF
>TRBV7-3|TRBD1|many|16|TRBJ1-6
TGTGCCAGCAGCTCCGGACAGGGAGGGCTAAATTCACCCCTCCACTTT
CASSSGQGGLNSPLHF
>TRBV29-1|.|.|15|TRBJ2-1
TGCAGCGTTGAGGGGCAAAGAGGGTTTCTTAATGAGCAGTTCTTC
CSVEGQRGFLNEQFF
>TRBV18|TRBD1|many|16|TRBJ2-1
TGTGCCAGCTCACCACCAAACAGGGGGAATTACAATGAGCAGTTCTTC
CASSPPNRGNYNEQFF
>TRBV12-3/TRBV12-4|TRBD1|.|12|TRBJ1-1
TGTGCCAGCACCGGACAGGACACTGAAGCTTTCTTT
CASTGQDTEAFF
>TRBV12-5|.|.|16|TRBJ2-4
TGTGCTAGTGGTTTGGTACGGGCAGGGGCCAAAAACATTCAGTACTTC
CASGLVRAGAKNIQYF
>TRBV10-2|TRBD2|.|15|TRBJ2-5
TGCGCCAGCAGAACGACTAGCGGGGGCCTGGAGACCCAGTACTTC
CASRTTSGGLETQYF
>TRBV5-1|TRBD2|.|16|TRBJ2-2
TGCGCCAGCAGCTTGAGTCTAGCGGGTAACACCGGGGAGCTGTTTTTT
CASSLSLAGNTGELFF
>TRBV10-2|.|many|17|TRBJ2-7
TGCGCCAGCAGTCCCGGGGCCTCCTGGACGCCAGAGGGCGAGCAGTACTTC
CASSPGASWTPEGEQYF
>TRBV9|.|once|19|TRBJ2-7
TGTGCCAGCAGCGTACGAACTGGGGTCGGCAGGGCTGTCTCCTACGAGCAGTACTTC
CASSVRTGVGRAVSYEQYF
>TRBV5-1|.|many|14|TRBJ2-4
TGCGCCAGCAGCTTGGCGGGTCTCCGGGACATTCAGTACTTC
CASSLAGLRDIQYF
>TRBV7-9|.|.|15|TRBJ2-1
TGTGCCAGCAGCTTAGGGACCCCCACCTACAATGAGCAGTTCTTC
CASSLGTPTYNEQFF
>TRBV6-2/TRBV6-3|TRBD1|few|16|TRBJ2-7
TGTGCCAGCAGTTACTCCCGGGACAGATCCACCTACGAGCAGTACTTC
CASSYSRDRSTYEQYF
>TRBV24-1|.|many|14|TRBJ2-3
TGTGCCACCAGTGATTTGAGATCGACAGATACGCAGTATTTT
CATSDLRSTDTQYF
>TRBV12-3/TRBV12-4|.|many|14|TRBJ1-3
TGTGCCAGCAGTCAGGGGCTCTCTGGAAACACCATATATTTT
CASSQGLSGNTIYF
>TRBV5-1|TRBD2|many|17|TRBJ2-3
TGCGCCAGCAGCTTGGCCGTTAGCGGGACTAGCACAGATACGCAGTATTTT
CASSLAVSGTSTDTQYF
>TRBV10-2|TRBD2|.|17|TRBJ2-5
TGCGCCAGCAGTGAGCCGGGACTAGCGGGGCGACAAGAGACCCAGTACTTC
CASSEPGLAGRQETQYF
>TRBV10-1|.|.|17|TRBJ1-3
TGCGCCAGCAGCCGGACCCCTTCGACAGACTCTGGAAACACCATATATTTT
CASSRTPSTDSGNTIYF
>TRBV5-1|.|.|16|TRBJ1-5
TGCGCCAGCAGCTTGGACCCGGGGTACTACAATCAGCCCCAGCATTTT
CASSLDPGYYNQPQHF